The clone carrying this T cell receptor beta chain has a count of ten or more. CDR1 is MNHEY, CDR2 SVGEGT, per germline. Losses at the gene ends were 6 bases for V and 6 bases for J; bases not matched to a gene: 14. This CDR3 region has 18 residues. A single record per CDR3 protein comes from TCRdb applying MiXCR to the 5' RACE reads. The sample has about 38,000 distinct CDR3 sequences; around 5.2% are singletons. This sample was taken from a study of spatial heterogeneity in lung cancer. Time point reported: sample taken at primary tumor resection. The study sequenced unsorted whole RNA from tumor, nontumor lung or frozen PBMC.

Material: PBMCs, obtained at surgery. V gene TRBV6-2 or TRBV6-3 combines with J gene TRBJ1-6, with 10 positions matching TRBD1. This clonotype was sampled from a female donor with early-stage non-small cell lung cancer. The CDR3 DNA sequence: TGTGCCAGCAGCAAACTCTCCGGGACAGGGGTGGTTAATTCACCCCTCCACTTT. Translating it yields CASSKLSGTGVVNSPLHF.